This T cell receptor beta chain was obtained from a study of blood T cell repertoires in COVID-19. Across roughly 25 US areas, participants ranged in age from about 18 to 89 years. Grouping used clinical history reported by participants in a survey and questionnaire. Each recovered donor of Cohort 3 presented with two negative PCRs, clearance, or symptom resolution. As handled by the study authors: Reference gene primer amplification yielded estimated nucleated cell counts. TCRdb keeps only in-frame clones here, not all; method: immunoSEQ multiplex PCR. The V and J calls and clone size were taken over from that table, and D and trimming were inferred from the DNA. The sample lists 360,000 or so clones, over 75% occurring once. The receptor comes from a woman aged 25 to 39 who had recovered from COVID-19. Sequencing was performed on PBMCs or T cells enriched from blood (not recorded which).

The CDR3 DNA reads as TGTGCCACCAGTGATACAGGGCACACCGGGGAGCTGTTTTTT. As protein: CATSDTGHTGELFF. This chain links TRBV24-1 with TRBJ2-2; tentative D call: TRBD1 (6 bases). Trimming cost V 3 bases and J 3 bases, with 7 bases left between them. The germline V gene has CDR1 KGHDR and CDR2 SFDVKD. The length of the CDR3 is 14 residues.